Listed here are 16 T cell receptor beta chains from one sample, sequenced in a study of shared clonotypes between healthy human individuals. CD8 cells classed as naive were CD45RO-negative and positively selected for CCR7, excluding terminally differentiated effector memory CD45RA+ cells. Profiling relied on immunoSEQ multiplex PCR, and the TCRdb table lists in-frame clones only, not all of them. Of fewer than 1 million clones detected, roughly 96% appear once; the ten largest clones hold about 0.21%. Material: naive CD8+ T cells sorted from blood. Every receptor here comes from a man aged 25-45 years in good health.

The sample holds one count of this clone. The V and J genes are TRBV6-1 and TRBJ1-2; D uncertain. From germline, CDR1 is MNHNS and CDR2 SASEGT. This CDR3 contains 12 residues. Trimming shortened V by 3 bases and J by 8 bases, and 10 bases separated the two germline ends. CDR3 loop: CASSDHPGGYTF. CDR3 nucleotide sequence: TGTGCCAGCAGTGACCACCCGGGAGGCTACACCTTC.

The J gene is TRBJ2-6, the V gene TRBV29-1; D unresolved. V dropped 6 bases and J dropped 2 bases, with 14 bases sitting between them. This CDR3 contains 15 residues. Germline CDR1 and CDR2: SQVTM and ANQGSEA. CDR3 in amino acids: CSVHGLATGANVLTF. CDR3 nucleotide sequence: TGCAGCGTGCACGGTCTCGCCACTGGGGCCAACGTCCTGACTTTC.

This clone was picked up one time. The J gene is TRBJ2-7, the V gene TRBV18; D call uncertain. V shed 4 bases and J shed 2 bases, with 12 bases lying between them. Germline CDR1 and CDR2: KGHSH and LQKENI. The CDR3 totals 14 residues. The CDR3 region is CASSRRPPTYEQYF. CDR3 DNA sequence: TGTGCCAGCTCACGACGGCCTCCCACCTACGAGCAGTACTTC. The whole variable domain, filled in from reference TRBV18 and TRBJ2-7, reads NAGVMQNPRHLVRRRGQEARLRCSPMKGHSHVYWYRQLPEEGLKFMVYLQKENIIDESGMPKERFSAEFPKEGPSILRIQQVVRGDSAAYFCASSRRPPTYEQYFGPGTRLTVT.

This clone has just one count. The CDR3 DNA reads as TGTGCCAGCAGGCAAACCGGGACAGGAACTTACACTGAAGCTTTCTTT. It specifies CASRQTGTGTYTEAFF. This chain uses TRBV7-9 with TRBJ1-1, with 8 bases identical to TRBD1. Germline CDR1 is SEHNR and CDR2 is FQNEAQ (reference sequence). After removal of 6 bases from V and 3 bases from J, the junction contained 12 bases not matched to a gene. The CDR3 extends over 16 amino acids.

The chain combines TRBV11-3 with TRBJ2-1; D possibly corresponds to TRBD2 (6 bases). This CDR3 is 16 amino acids long. V was cut by 4 bases and J by 4 bases, with 17 bases left in between. Germline-derived CDR1 and CDR2 are SGHNT and YENEEA. CDR3 loop: CASSSQQSGPYNEQFF. The DNA for the CDR3 is TGTGCCAGCAGCTCACAGCAAAGCGGGCCTTACAATGAGCAGTTCTTC.

The V gene is TRBV7-9, the J gene TRBJ1-2; tentative D call: TRBD1 (5 bases). The CDR3 is 14 residues long. The germline V and J ends were trimmed by 1 base and 2 bases, with 8 bases remaining between them. Germline loops: CDR1 SEHNR, CDR2 FQNEAQ (reference sequence). The CDR3 bases are TGTGCCAGCAGCTTAGTATCAGGGAACTATGGCTACACCTTC. This translates into CASSLVSGNYGYTF.

V and J are TRBV27 and TRBJ2-3, with 7 bases identical to TRBD1. Germline V gene data show CDR1 as MNHEY and CDR2 as SMNVEV (reference sequence). The CDR3 has 16 residues. Unmatched junction bases numbered 11, after V lost 8 bases and J lost 0 bases. In DNA form, the CDR3 reads TGTGCCAGCGGCAGACAGGGAGACTCTAGCACAGATACGCAGTATTTT. Translated: CASGRQGDSSTDTQYF.

This sequence joins TRBV10-1 and TRBJ2-3; D possibly matches TRBD1 or TRBD2 (5 bases each). Germline CDR1 and CDR2: WNHNN and SYGVQD (reference sequence). The CDR3 covers 12 residues. Trimming removed 8 bases at V and 1 base at J, with 7 bases between. The CDR3 protein is CASGDRTDTQYF. The DNA of the CDR3 is TGCGCCAGCGGGGACCGCACAGATACGCAGTATTTT.

Here the CDR3 reads CASSQDDRRGDTEAFF. The CDR3 coding sequence is TGCGCCAGCAGCCAAGATGACCGGCGGGGGGACACTGAAGCTTTCTTT. The chain couples TRBV4-1 to TRBJ1-1; D possibly corresponds to TRBD1 (5 bases). V lost 0 bases, J lost 3 bases, and 14 bases lay in between. The CDR3 sequence is 16 residues long. Per germline, CDR1 MGHRA and CDR2 YSYEKL.

The genes are TRBV29-1 and TRBJ2-1, with a tentative D call TRBD1 (6 bases). The CDR3 spans 12 residues. The germline V gene has CDR1 SQVTM and CDR2 ANQGSEA. Trimming removed 6 bases from V and 9 bases from J, with 15 bases in between. CDR3 in DNA: TGCAGCGTCGAGGGGGACCCCTCTGAGCAGTTCTTC. It encodes CSVEGDPSEQFF.

This clone occurred once. The chain combines TRBV4-1 with TRBJ2-3; 7 bases map to TRBD1. This CDR3 has 15 amino acids. Trimming removed 4 bases from V and 4 bases from J; junction bases left unmatched: 8. Looked up from germline, CDR1 is MGHRA and CDR2 is YSYEKL. CDR3 coding DNA: TGCGCCAGCAGCCCGTCAAGGGGGCGCGCAGATACGCAGTATTTT. This gives the protein CASSPSRGRADTQYF.

The genes are TRBV30 and TRBJ1-3; perhaps TRBD1 as D (6 bases). This CDR3 spans 14 amino acids. V shed 1 base and J shed 4 bases, with 11 bases lying between them. Germline V lookup: CDR1 GTSNPN, CDR2 SVGIG (reference sequence). The CDR3, as DNA: TGTGCCTGGAGTGCGGACAGCGACGGAAACACCATATATTTT. This translates into CAWSADSDGNTIYF. The variable domain in full, completed from reference TRBV30 and TRBJ1-3, reads SQTIHQWPATLVQPVGSPLSLECTVEGTSNPNLYWYRQAAGRGLQLLFYSVGIGQISSEVPQNLSASRPQDRQFILSSKKLLLSDSGFYLCAWSADSDGNTIYFGEGSWLTVV.

The genes are TRBV25-1 and TRBJ2-1, with D possibly being TRBD1 (5 bases). Germline-derived CDR1 and CDR2 are MGHDK and SYGVNS. This CDR3 has 17 residues. V was cut by 1 base and J by 0 bases, with 13 bases left in between. CDR3 protein: CASSEFRQGSSYNEQFF. CDR3 DNA sequence: TGTGCCAGCAGTGAATTCCGGCAGGGAAGCTCCTACAATGAGCAGTTCTTC.

The sample holds a few counts of this clone. The chain links TRBV2 to TRBJ1-5; D call uncertain. Trimming took 3 bases from V and 11 from J, leaving 8 bases between them. CDR3 length: 11 amino acids. CDR1 and CDR2 (germline): SNHLY, FYNNEI. The CDR3 sequence: CASSDLLTQHF. In DNA form, the CDR3 reads TGTGCCAGCAGTGATCTTTTGACCCAGCATTTT.

The chain uses TRBV6-6 and TRBJ1-5; TRBD1 might be the D (6 bases). The V end lost 8 bases, the J end lost 3 bases, and 14 bases lay between the germline ends. Looked up from germline, CDR1 is MNHNY and CDR2 is SVGAGI (reference sequence). The CDR3 extends over 14 amino acids. The CDR3 here is CASQLGGFNQPQHF. The CDR3, as DNA: TGTGCCAGCCAACTAGGGGGTTTCAATCAGCCCCAGCATTTT.

The rearrangement links TRBV5-1 to TRBJ2-1; D is perhaps TRBD2 (6 bases). Trimming took 8 bases from V and 2 from J, leaving 20 bases between them. CDR1 is SGHRS and CDR2 is YFSETQ in the germline V gene. This CDR3 has 16 residues. The CDR3 loop is CASMRSGDSTYNEQFF. In DNA form, the CDR3 reads TGCGCCAGTATGAGATCGGGGGACTCCACCTACAATGAGCAGTTCTTC. The full variable domain, its missing parts supplied by reference TRBV5-1 and TRBJ2-1, is KAGVTQTPRYLIKTRGQQVTLSCSPISGHRSVSWYQQTPGQGLQFLFEYFSETQRNKGNFPGRFSGRQFSNSRSEMNVSTLELGDSALYLCASMRSGDSTYNEQFFGPGTRLTVL.